The entry below gives a single TCR beta chain sequence along with its context. Its target is not known. This PCR relied on a set of 60 Vbeta primers and 13 Jbeta primers. Profiling relied on immunoSEQ multiplex PCR, and the TCRdb table lists in-frame clones only, not all of them. The top ten hold approximately 5.7% of the sample, which has more than 200,000 clones, over 80% seen once. This record comes from a study of cytomegalovirus exposure and HLA in healthy donors. Whole-study results and caveats: It is likely that the observed cluster of highly shared sequence variants was a sequencing artifact. Cytomegalovirus-associated TCR beta chains were listed, numbering some 180. In a later analysis, HLA-associated TCR beta chains were more clonally expanded than equally common others.

CDR1 is SGHRS and CDR2 is YFSETQ in the germline V gene. After removal of 3 bases from V and 0 bases from J, the junction contained 4 bases not matched to a gene. The CDR3 contains 17 residues. V and J are TRBV5-1 and TRBJ2-1, with 12 bases aligning to TRBD2. The specimen was PBMCs. The clonotype originates from a man in his forties in good health and CMV-seropositive. Here the CDR3 reads CASSWGTSGHSYNEQFF. For the CDR3, the DNA is TGCGCCAGCAGCTGGGGGACTAGCGGGCACTCCTACAATGAGCAGTTCTTC.